These T cell receptor beta chains were read from a single sample in a study of identifying expanded T cells in peripheral blood. Sequencing was performed with immunoSEQ multiplex PCR; in TCRdb, only in-frame clones are kept and a portion is missing. The sample contains fewer than 60,000 clones, approximately 80% of which appear only once. The sequencing sample was made of blood. These receptor sequences come from a person between 18 and 75 years old in good health. Each CDR3 is given with its conserved first and last residue. D genes are given only for firm matches. The size field is filled for only some rows; it gives once, few, many or a size class.

>.|.|TRBV11-2|TRBJ2-5
TGTGCCAGCAGCCTCCAATCGGGACTTTGGGCCCAAGAGACCCAGTACTTC
CASSLQSGLWAQETQYF
>TRBD2|.|TRBV19|TRBJ2-3
TGTGCCAGTAGTGAAGAAGCGGGGGCTAGCACAGATACGCAGTATTTT
CASSEEAGASTDTQYF
>.|.|TRBV20-1|TRBJ1-2
TGCAGTGCTAGAGTAGGGGATGGCTACACCTTC
CSARVGDGYTF
>.|few|TRBV9|TRBJ2-1
TGTGCCAGCAGCGTAGGAAGGAACTCCTACAATGAGCAGTTCTTC
CASSVGRNSYNEQFF
>.|.|TRBV9|TRBJ2-7
TGTGCCAGCAGCGTAGCCCCGTCTGGGGGGACCTACGAGCAGTACTTC
CASSVAPSGGTYEQYF
>.|few|TRBV11-2|TRBJ1-2
TGTGCCAGCAGCTCTGTCTATGGCTACACCTTC
CASSSVYGYTF
>.|once|TRBV4-2|TRBJ2-1
TGTGCCAGCAGCCAGACCCGACAGGGAGGCAATGAGCAGTTCTTC
CASSQTRQGGNEQFF
>.|.|TRBV5-1|TRBJ2-7
TGCGCCAGCAGCTTGGGGGGGCTCTACGAGCAGTACTTC
CASSLGGLYEQYF
>.|.|TRBV6-1|TRBJ2-7
TGTGCCAGCAGGGGGCAGGGAATCTCCTACGAGCAGTACTTC
CASRGQGISYEQYF
>.|.|TRBV5-1|TRBJ1-2
TGCGCCAGCAGCTTCCTACAGGGAGCTAACTATGGCTACACCTTC
CASSFLQGANYGYTF
>.|.|TRBV6-6|TRBJ2-7
TGTGCCAGCAGTTACCCCGACATGTACGAGCAGTACTTC
CASSYPDMYEQYF
>.|medium-sized|TRBV5-1|TRBJ2-1
TGCGCCTCCGCCGTTAATAGTCAGTACAATGAGCAGTTCTTC
CASAVNSQYNEQFF
>.|.|TRBV5-6|TRBJ2-1
TGTGCCAGCAGCTCGACTCGGATCCGCAGGGGCAATGAGCAGTTCTTC
CASSSTRIRRGNEQFF
>TRBD1|.|TRBV6-1|TRBJ2-7
TGTGCCAGCAGTGAAGCCGAGAGGACAGGGGGAAGGACGCGCTCCTACGAGCAGTACTTC
CASSEAERTGGRTRSYEQYF
>TRBD1|.|TRBV30|TRBJ1-5
TGTGCCTGGAGGGGACAGGGGCGACATCAGCCCCAGCATTTT
CAWRGQGRHQPQHF
>.|few|TRBV6-5|TRBJ1-2
TGTGCCAGCAGTTACTCCTTTCGGACGTGGGAAGGCTACACCTTC
CASSYSFRTWEGYTF
>.|once|TRBV6-1|TRBJ1-4
TGTGCCAGCAGTGAAGGAGGTTTAAGGGAAAAACTGTTTTTT
CASSEGGLREKLFF
>.|.|TRBV5-4|TRBJ2-7
TGTGCCAGCAGCCGACGGGACAGCACCGTGGGGGGGCAGTACTTC
CASSRRDSTVGGQYF
>.|.|TRBV6-6|TRBJ2-1
TGTGCCAGCAGGTCAGGGGGGAATGAGCAGTTCTTC
CASRSGGNEQFF
>.|.|TRBV28|TRBJ1-1
TGTGCCAGCAGTTTAGCAGCTTTGAACACTGAAGCTTTCTTT
CASSLAALNTEAFF
>TRBD1|.|TRBV30|TRBJ1-2
TGTGCCTTACGGACAGGGGCCACAGCTAACTATGGCTACACCTTC
CALRTGATANYGYTF
>.|few|TRBV10-2|TRBJ2-3
TGCGCCAGCACGAGCGGTAGCACAGATACGCAGTATTTT
CASTSGSTDTQYF
>.|.|TRBV27|TRBJ2-1
TGTGCCAGCTCCTACTCGAGGACGGTCACCTACAATGAGCAGTTCTTC
CASSYSRTVTYNEQFF
>.|once|TRBV7-8|TRBJ2-3
TGTGCCAGCAGCTTTACAGGGTACACATTCGATACGCAGTATTTT
CASSFTGYTFDTQYF
>.|.|TRBV19|TRBJ1-3
TGTGCCAGTAGTTTTGCCAGGGGATCTGGAAACACCATATATTTT
CASSFARGSGNTIYF
>.|.|TRBV5-1|TRBJ1-2
TGCGCCAGCAGCTTTGGGTACTACGAGGCTAACTATGGCTACACCTTC
CASSFGYYEANYGYTF
>.|.|TRBV2|TRBJ2-3
TGTGCCAGCAAACGGGAACAGGGTAACACAGATACGCAGTATTTT
CASKREQGNTDTQYF
>TRBD1|once|TRBV10-3|TRBJ1-1
TGTGCCATCAGTGGACAGGGGGCGTTAAGCACTGAAGCTTTCTTT
CAISGQGALSTEAFF
>TRBD1|.|TRBV7-2|TRBJ1-5
TGTGCCAGCAGCCGACAGGGGGGCAATCAGCCCCAGCATTTT
CASSRQGGNQPQHF
>.|.|TRBV18|TRBJ2-5
TGTGCCAGCTCACGTCGTTCGGACAGCCAAGAGACCCAGTACTTC
CASSRRSDSQETQYF
>TRBD2|.|TRBV5-1|TRBJ2-2
TGCGCCAGCGGACTAGCGGGAGGTCTCGGCACCGGGGAGCTGTTTTTT
CASGLAGGLGTGELFF
>.|.|TRBV30|TRBJ1-6
TGTGCCTGGAGCAGGGTAAATTCACCCCTCCACTTT
CAWSRVNSPLHF
>.|.|TRBV20-1|TRBJ2-5
TGCAGTGCTGTTGGGGAGACCCAGTACTTC
CSAVGETQYF
>TRBD2|.|TRBV5-1|TRBJ2-7
TGCGCCAGCAGATTGGTAGTAGCGGGAGATGGGGCAGACGAGCAGTACTTC
CASRLVVAGDGADEQYF
>.|few|TRBV7-2|TRBJ2-1
TGTGCCAGCAGCTTAGCGGGGTTAATTGGGTTGGGGGACAATGAGCAGTTCTTC
CASSLAGLIGLGDNEQFF
>TRBD2|.|TRBV6-6|TRBJ2-5
TGTGCCACCCTACAGCGGGGCCAAGAGACCCAGTACTTC
CATLQRGQETQYF
>.|.|TRBV6-1|TRBJ2-7
TGTGCCAGCAGTCACAGACCTCGGGGCGAGCAGTACTTC
CASSHRPRGEQYF